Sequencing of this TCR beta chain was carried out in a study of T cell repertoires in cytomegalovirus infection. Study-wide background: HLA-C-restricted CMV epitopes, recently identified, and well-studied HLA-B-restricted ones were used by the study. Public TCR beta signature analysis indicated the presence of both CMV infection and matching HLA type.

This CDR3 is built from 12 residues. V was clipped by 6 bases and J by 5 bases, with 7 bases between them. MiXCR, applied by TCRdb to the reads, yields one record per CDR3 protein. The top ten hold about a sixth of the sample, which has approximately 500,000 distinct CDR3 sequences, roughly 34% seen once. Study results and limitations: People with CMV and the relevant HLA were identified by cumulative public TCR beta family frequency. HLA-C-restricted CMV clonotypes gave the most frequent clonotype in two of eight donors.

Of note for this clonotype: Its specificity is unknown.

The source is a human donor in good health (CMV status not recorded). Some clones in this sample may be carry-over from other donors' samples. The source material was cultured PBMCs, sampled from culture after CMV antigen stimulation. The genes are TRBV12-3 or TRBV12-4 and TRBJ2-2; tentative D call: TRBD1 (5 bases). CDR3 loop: CASRAGTGELFF. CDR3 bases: TGTGCCAGCAGAGCAGGGACCGGGGAGCTGTTTTTT.